One sample yielded the 13 T cell receptor beta chains listed below, sequenced in a study of PD-L1 blockade in urothelial cancer. Profiled with immunoSEQ multiplex PCR; TCRdb holds only in-frame clones, not every one. The data show 65,000 to 80,000 clones, with under 90% seen just once and 4.5% held by the top ten. This sample's time point: pretreatment peripheral blood. Source: PBMCs, taken around atezolizumab (anti-PD-L1) treatment. Source of these receptors: a man aged 70 or older with urothelial cancer.

The chain recombines TRBV28 with TRBJ2-7, with 9 nucleotides matching TRBD2. In germline, CDR1 is MDHEN, CDR2 SYDVKM. With 4 bases clipped from V and 0 bases from J, the junction kept 4 bases outside the gene matches. This CDR3 contains 15 residues. CDR3 amino acids: CASSSSSGASYEQYF. DNA of the CDR3: TGTGCCAGCAGTTCATCTAGCGGGGCCTCCTACGAGCAGTACTTC. Full variable domain (remainder filled in from reference TRBV28 and TRBJ2-7): DVKVTQSSRYLVKRTGEKVFLECVQDMDHENMFWYRQDPGLGLRLIYFSYDVKMKEKGDIPEGYSVSREKKERFSLILESASTNQTSMYLCASSSSSGASYEQYFGPGTRLTVT.

J is TRBJ2-5 and V is TRBV29-1; 14 bases fit TRBD2. Looked up from germline, CDR1 is SQVTM and CDR2 is ANQGSEA. This CDR3 is built from 19 residues. Losses at the gene ends were 4 bases for V and 1 base for J; bases not matched to a gene: 14. The CDR3 sequence is CSVVLNPPGTSGSQETQYF. The CDR3 DNA reads as TGCAGCGTTGTTTTAAACCCCCCAGGGACTAGCGGGAGCCAAGAGACCCAGTACTTC.

The V gene is TRBV5-4, the J gene TRBJ2-2; D remains ambiguous. The CDR3 is 13 amino acids. Germline lookup yields CDR1 SGHNT and CDR2 YYREEE (reference sequence). The V end lost 3 bases, the J end lost 5 bases, and 8 bases lay between the germline ends. The CDR3 protein is CASSSPGTGELFF. The CDR3 region has the DNA TGTGCCAGCAGCTCTCCCGGGACCGGGGAGCTGTTTTTT. The full variable domain, rest sourced from reference TRBV5-4 and TRBJ2-2, is ETGVTQSPTHLIKTRGQQVTLRCSSQSGHNTVSWYQQALGQGPQFIFQYYREEENGRGNFPPRFSGLQFPNYSSELNVNALELDDSALYLCASSSPGTGELFFGEGSRLTVL.

V gene TRBV7-8 combines with J gene TRBJ2-1; the match to TRBD1 covers 9 bases. V was clipped by 6 bases and J by 3 bases; unmatched bases: 6. CDR1 and CDR2 from the germline V gene are SGHVS and FQNEAQ. The CDR3 consists of 15 residues. The DNA for the CDR3 is TGTGCCAGCAGTCCCGGGACAGGGAACTACAATGAGCAGTTCTTC. This sequence encodes CASSPGTGNYNEQFF.

CDR3 bases: TGCGCCAGCAGTTCTAGCGGGAGTTCAGATACGCAGTATTTT. This codes for CASSSSGSSDTQYF. The chain uses TRBV10-1 and TRBJ2-3, with 10 bases that match TRBD2. Germline V gene sequence: CDR1 WNHNN, CDR2 SYGVQD (reference sequence). This CDR3 is 14 amino acids long. After removal of 5 bases from V and 4 bases from J, the junction contained 3 bases not matched to a gene.

This clone turned up a few times. The rearrangement uses TRBV7-9 and TRBJ2-2; D may be TRBD1 (5 bases). The CDR3 consists of 14 residues. Germline V gene sequence: CDR1 SEHNR, CDR2 FQNEAQ (reference sequence). Trimming pared 5 bases from V and 3 bases from J, leaving 10 bases between. The CDR3 region is CASSPTVYTGELFF. The DNA for the CDR3 is TGTGCCAGCAGCCCGACAGTTTACACCGGGGAGCTGTTTTTT.

The genes are TRBV21-1 and TRBJ1-1; the D call of TRBD1 is as the table states it, not checked on the DNA. TRBV21-1 is described as a pseudogene. There are 18 residues in the CDR3. Here the CDR3 DNA reads TGTGCCAGCAGCAAAATACTCCCCCAGGGGGCGCGGGTCACTGAAGCTTTCTTT. It yields the protein CASSKILPQGARVTEAFF.

V and J are TRBV27 and TRBJ1-4; 9 positions agree with TRBD1. The CDR3 consists of 17 residues. Germline-derived CDR1 and CDR2 are MNHEY and SMNVEV (reference sequence). Trimming at V came to 6 bases and at J to 0 bases, leaving 8 bases not matched to a gene. CDR3: CASSGTGRETTNEKLFF. The CDR3 nucleotides are TGTGCCAGCAGCGGGACAGGGAGGGAGACAACTAATGAAAAACTGTTTTTT.

V usage is TRBV19 and J usage is TRBJ2-4, with a possible D match to TRBD1 (6 bases). The germline V gene has CDR1 LNHDA and CDR2 SQIVND (reference sequence). The CDR3 extends over 18 amino acids. V gave up 0 bases and J gave up 0 bases, with 15 bases separating them. The CDR3, as DNA: TGTGCCAGTAGTATAGATCTTTGGGGACACCTAGCCAAAAACATTCAGTACTTC. It yields the protein CASSIDLWGHLAKNIQYF.

V usage is TRBV27 and J usage is TRBJ2-3, with 11 bases fitting TRBD2. Germline V gene data show CDR1 as MNHEY and CDR2 as SMNVEV (reference sequence). Losses at the gene ends were 6 bases for V and 1 base for J; bases not matched to a gene: 12. There are 18 residues in the CDR3. CDR3: CASSPRTSGPRGTDTQYF. The CDR3 coding sequence is TGTGCCAGCAGCCCTAGGACTAGCGGGCCCCGGGGCACAGATACGCAGTATTTT.

J is TRBJ2-4 and V is TRBV5-5, with TRBD2 matching 7 bases. Germline V gene lookup returns CDR1 SGHKS and CDR2 YYEKEE (reference sequence). This CDR3 region has 15 residues. V shed 2 bases, J shed 3 bases, and the junction held 5 bases outside the gene matches. The CDR3: CASSFSREDKNIQYF. The CDR3 DNA reads as TGTGCCAGCAGCTTTAGCCGGGAGGACAAAAACATTCAGTACTTC.

This chain joins TRBV11-3 and TRBJ2-3; 11 bases match TRBD2. V was pared by 0 bases and J by 3 bases, with 2 bases of the junction left unmatched. This CDR3 has 16 amino acids. Germline V CDR1 and CDR2: SGHNT, YENEEA. The CDR3 nucleotides are TGTGCCAGCAGCTTAGAGGCTAGCGGGAGGACAGATACGCAGTATTTT. Protein product: CASSLEASGRTDTQYF.

The CDR3 DNA sequence: TGTGCCAGCAGTAAAACCTCAGGGGGAGGAAGCAATCAGCCCCAGCATTTT. Its translation is CASSKTSGGGSNQPQHF. This chain links TRBV2 with TRBJ1-5; 7 nucleotides agree with TRBD1. The CDR3 consists of 17 residues. J gave up 1 base and V 5 bases, and 11 bases lay outside the gene matches. Germline values: CDR1 SNHLY, CDR2 FYNNEI.